This T cell receptor beta chain was sequenced during a study of blood T cell repertoires in COVID-19. The overall study: Some COVID-19 samples were acute and others convalescent; all came from the United States, Italy and Spain.

TCRdb's table, derived via immunoSEQ multiplex PCR, lists solely in-frame clones and lacks some. This table has about 180,000 clones, approximately 79% appearing once. The J segment lost 5 bases and the V segment lost 7 bases, leaving 11 bases of the junction unmatched. CDR1 and CDR2 (germline): MDHEN, SYDVKM. The length of the CDR3 is 16 residues. Input material: peripheral blood. This clonotype was sampled from a woman in her 70s with acute or convalescent COVID-19. The chain is built from TRBV28 and TRBJ2-1; TRBD2 matches at 10 bases. In DNA form, the CDR3 reads TGTGCCAGCAAGAGGGCCGGGACTAGCGCTAACAATGAGCAGTTCTTC. Translating gives CASKRAGTSANNEQFF.